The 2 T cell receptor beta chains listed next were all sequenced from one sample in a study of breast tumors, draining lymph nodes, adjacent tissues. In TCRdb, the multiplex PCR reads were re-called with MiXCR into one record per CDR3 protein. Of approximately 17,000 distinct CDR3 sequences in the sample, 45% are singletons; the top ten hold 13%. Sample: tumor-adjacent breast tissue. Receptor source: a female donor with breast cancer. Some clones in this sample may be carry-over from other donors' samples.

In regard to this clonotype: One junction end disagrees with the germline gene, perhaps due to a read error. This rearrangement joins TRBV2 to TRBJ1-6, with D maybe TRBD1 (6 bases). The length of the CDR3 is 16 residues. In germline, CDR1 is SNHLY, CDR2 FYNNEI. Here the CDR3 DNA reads TGTGCCAGCAGTGATCAGGGGAGCTCCTGTAATTCACCCCTCCACTTT. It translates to CASSDQGSSCNSPLHF.

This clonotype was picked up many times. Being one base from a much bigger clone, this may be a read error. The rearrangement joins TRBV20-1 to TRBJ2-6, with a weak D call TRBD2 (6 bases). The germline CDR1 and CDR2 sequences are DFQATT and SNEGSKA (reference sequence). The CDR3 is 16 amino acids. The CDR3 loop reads CSARDDGGSAANVLTF. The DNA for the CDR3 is TGCAGTGCTAGAGATGATGGGGGGTCTGCGGCCAACGTCCTGACTTTC.